This passage covers 26 T cell receptor beta chains from one sample sequenced in a study of blood T cell repertoires in COVID-19. Profiling relied on immunoSEQ multiplex PCR, and the TCRdb table lists in-frame clones only, not all of them. The sample contains tens of thousands of clones, around 80% of which appear only once. The source material was peripheral blood. These receptors came from a man in his 70s with acute or convalescent COVID-19.

This clone was picked up one time. The chain joins TRBV9 to TRBJ2-1; 12 positions match TRBD2. V shed 4 bases and J 2 bases; nucleotides not matched to a gene: 4. CDR3 length equals 16 residues. Germline V CDR1 and CDR2: SGDLS, YYNGEE. This chain's CDR3 is CASSRTSGTTYNEQFF. For the CDR3, the DNA is TGTGCCAGCAGCCGGACTAGCGGGACTACCTACAATGAGCAGTTCTTC.

The chain employs TRBV10-3 and TRBJ1-1, with 8 positions matching TRBD1. The J segment lost 6 bases and the V segment lost 9 bases, leaving 9 bases of the junction unmatched. The CDR3 totals 13 residues. Germline values: CDR1 ENHRY, CDR2 SYGVKD. CDR3 coding DNA: TGTGCCATTAAGGACAGGGAGAGCGCTGAAGCTTTCTTT. This gives the protein CAIKDRESAEAFF.

The V call is TRBV19, the J call TRBJ1-5; 7 bases match TRBD1. The germline gives CDR1 LNHDA, CDR2 SQIVND (reference sequence). The CDR3 consists of 16 residues. The trim removed 5 bases at V and 2 bases at J, leaving 9 bases unmatched. The CDR3 loop reads CASSLSGGGGNQPQHF. CDR3 sequence (DNA): TGTGCCAGTAGTCTCTCAGGGGGTGGGGGCAATCAGCCCCAGCATTTT. The variable domain in full, completed from reference TRBV19 and TRBJ1-5, reads DGGITQSPKYLFRKEGQNVTLSCEQNLNHDAMYWYRQDPGQGLRLIYYSQIVNDFQKGDIAEGYSVSREKKESFPLTVTSAQKNPTAFYLCASSLSGGGGNQPQHFGDGTRLSIL.

The chain has TRBV7-8 and TRBJ1-5; D possibly corresponds to TRBD1 (6 bases). Trimming pared 6 bases from V and 1 base from J, leaving 10 bases between. This CDR3 region has 14 residues. The V gene's germline CDR1 is SGHVS and CDR2 FQNEAQ. The CDR3 spells CASSIRGSNQPQHF. The CDR3 DNA reads as TGTGCCAGCAGTATTAGGGGGAGCAATCAGCCCCAGCATTTT.

The genes are TRBV9 and TRBJ1-1; 9 bases are shared with TRBD1. The CDR3 spans 15 residues. Per the germline V gene, CDR1 is SGDLS and CDR2 is YYNGEE. J lost 4 bases, V lost 0 bases, and 4 bases had no gene match. CDR3 in amino acids: CASSVDRGQGTEAFF. CDR3 DNA sequence: TGTGCCAGCAGCGTAGACAGGGGGCAGGGCACTGAAGCTTTCTTT.

V and J are TRBV19 and TRBJ1-2; 11 positions agree with TRBD1. Germline loops: CDR1 LNHDA, CDR2 SQIVND (reference sequence). The length of the CDR3 is 14 residues. The junction had 9 bases not matched to a gene; V was cut back by 7 bases and J by 8 bases. CDR3 protein: CASIRGQGAYGYTF. The CDR3 bases are TGTGCCAGTATTAGAGGACAGGGGGCATACGGCTACACCTTC. The whole variable domain, remainder taken from reference TRBV19 and TRBJ1-2, is DGGITQSPKYLFRKEGQNVTLSCEQNLNHDAMYWYRQDPGQGLRLIYYSQIVNDFQKGDIAEGYSVSREKKESFPLTVTSAQKNPTAFYLCASIRGQGAYGYTFGSGTRLTVV.

This chain connects TRBV30 to TRBJ2-7; D may be TRBD1 (5 bases). Trimming left V 3 bases short and J 4 bases short, with 10 bases between. The CDR3 runs 12 residues. Germline lookup yields CDR1 GTSNPN and CDR2 SVGIG (reference sequence). In DNA, the CDR3 is TGTGCCTGGAGCCCGGACACTTACGAGCAGTACTTC. Translated: CAWSPDTYEQYF.

This CDR3 is CASSERLYEQYF. DNA for the CDR3: TGTGCCAGCAGTGAAAGACTATACGAGCAGTACTTC. This chain uses TRBV2 with TRBJ2-7, with D tentatively TRBD2 (5 bases). V lost 2 bases and J lost 4, with 6 bases in between. The germline gives CDR1 SNHLY, CDR2 FYNNEI. The CDR3 spans 12 residues.

V gene TRBV9 combines with J gene TRBJ2-5, with 7 bases lining up with TRBD2. Germline assignment: CDR1 SGDLS and CDR2 YYNGEE. V lost 3 bases and J lost 5; bases outside the gene matches: 7. The CDR3 runs 14 residues. The CDR3 sequence: CASSGGGYRETQYF. CDR3 DNA sequence: TGTGCCAGCAGCGGGGGAGGGTACCGGGAGACCCAGTACTTC.

The chain recombines TRBV24-1 with TRBJ1-1; 9 nucleotides match TRBD1. The CDR3 sequence is 18 residues long. V gave up 0 bases and J gave up 0 bases; unmatched junction bases: 7. The germline V gene has CDR1 KGHDR and CDR2 SFDVKD. The CDR3 protein is CATSDLEKGQGMNTEAFF. Here the CDR3 DNA reads TGTGCCACCAGTGATTTGGAAAAAGGACAGGGGATGAACACTGAAGCTTTCTTT.

The count of this clone is one. The V gene is TRBV29-1, the J gene TRBJ2-2, with D maybe TRBD2 (6 bases). The CDR3 consists of 14 residues. Trimming took 7 bases from V and 5 from J, leaving 17 bases between them. Germline V gene data show CDR1 as SQVTM and CDR2 as ANQGSEA. CDR3 coding DNA: TGCAGCGCCGCCGGGACTGAAGTTACCGGGGAGCTGTTTTTT. The encoded protein is CSAAGTEVTGELFF.

This clone was counted only a few times. This chain connects TRBV3-1 (or the pseudogene TRBV3-2) to TRBJ1-1, with 10 bases aligning to TRBD1. Germline CDR1 is LGHDT and CDR2 is YNNKEL (reference sequence). The CDR3 is made up of 16 amino acids. V gave up 0 bases and J gave up 9 bases; unmatched junction bases: 10. For the CDR3, the DNA is TGTGCCAGCAGCCAAGAATGGGGACAGGGGCTTCCCCAAGCTTTCTTT. Its protein product is CASSQEWGQGLPQAFF.

V gene TRBV19 combines with J gene TRBJ1-1; tentative D call: TRBD1 (6 bases). This CDR3 spans 14 amino acids. The germline V gene has CDR1 LNHDA and CDR2 SQIVND (reference sequence). V lost 5 bases, J lost 5 bases, and 15 bases lay in between. The CDR3 here is CASSSQGWVTEAFF. The CDR3 DNA reads as TGTGCCAGTAGTTCACAGGGCTGGGTGACTGAAGCTTTCTTT.

This clone was observed a handful of times. The chain is built from TRBV29-1 and TRBJ1-3, with 7 bases fitting TRBD1. Germline loops: CDR1 SQVTM, CDR2 ANQGSEA. The CDR3 spans 15 residues. With V trimmed by 6 bases and J by 7 bases, 15 bases remained unmatched. DNA of the CDR3: TGCAGCGTAGATGGCCGGGACAGCGGTTTGAACACCATATATTTT. This gives the protein CSVDGRDSGLNTIYF.

The CDR3 DNA sequence: TGTGCCAGCAGACTAGCGTCTAGCACAGATACGCAGTATTTT. Translating it yields CASRLASSTDTQYF. This chain connects TRBV7-8 to TRBJ2-3; 7 bases are shared with TRBD2. Germline CDR1 is SGHVS and CDR2 is FQNEAQ. The CDR3 consists of 14 residues. V lost 6 bases to trimming and J lost 0 bases; unmatched junction nucleotides: 3.

The gene calls are TRBV18 and TRBJ2-3, with 9 bases identical to TRBD2. Germline assignment: CDR1 KGHSH and CDR2 LQKENI. Trimming cost V 3 bases and J 4 bases; bases outside gene matches: 2. CDR3 length: 14 residues. The CDR3 DNA sequence: TGTGCCAGCTCACCGGCGGGGGGGGCAGATACGCAGTATTTT. Protein product: CASSPAGGADTQYF.

The V and J genes are TRBV19 and TRBJ1-2, with 9 bases aligning to TRBD1. The junction had 5 bases not matched to a gene; V was cut back by 11 bases and J by 1 base. There are 13 residues in the CDR3. Per germline, CDR1 LNHDA and CDR2 SQIVND (reference sequence). The CDR3 sequence: CASRDRDNYGYTF. The CDR3 DNA sequence: TGTGCCTCCCGGGACAGGGATAACTATGGCTACACCTTC.

This clone was counted a single time. The chain couples TRBV28 to TRBJ1-5; 9 positions match TRBD1. The V gene's germline CDR1 is MDHEN and CDR2 SYDVKM. This CDR3 has 18 residues. V dropped 7 bases and J dropped 0; count of bases not matched to a gene: 13. The CDR3 loop is CASIRDRGNFYSNQPQHF. DNA of the CDR3: TGTGCCAGCATTCGAGACAGGGGGAACTTTTATAGCAATCAGCCCCAGCATTTT.

The J gene is TRBJ2-1, the V gene TRBV4-3; a weak D match, TRBD2 (5 bases). The CDR3 sequence is 16 residues long. CDR1 is LGHNA, CDR2 YSLEER, per germline. Trimming left V 0 bases short and J 2 bases short, with 11 bases between. CDR3 DNA: TGCGCCAGCAGCCAAGATTACGGGGTAACCTACAATGAGCAGTTCTTC. Protein: CASSQDYGVTYNEQFF.

In nucleotides, the CDR3 is TGTGCCAGCAGTGCAGCGGACGCTCGACCTCCTAACTATGGCTACACCTTC. Protein: CASSAADARPPNYGYTF. The V call is TRBV28, the J call TRBJ1-2; no firm D call. Germline V gene lookup returns CDR1 MDHEN and CDR2 SYDVKM. V lost 5 bases, J lost 0 bases, and 19 bases lay in between. The CDR3 sequence is 17 residues long.

The chain is built from TRBV4-3 and TRBJ2-7; D is unresolved. CDR3 size: 13 residues. V lost 0 bases, J lost 2 bases, and 5 bases lay in between. Looked up from germline, CDR1 is LGHNA and CDR2 is YSLEER. CDR3 region: CASSQDRTYEQYF. The CDR3 DNA reads TGCGCCAGCAGCCAAGACAGGACCTACGAGCAGTACTTC.

The table lists this clone with a few counts. V gene TRBV6-1 combines with J gene TRBJ2-3, with 7 bases that match TRBD1. Per germline, CDR1 MNHNS and CDR2 SASEGT. The V gene end was trimmed by 5 bases and the J gene end by 6 bases; junction bases not matched to a gene: 8. The CDR3 sequence is 14 residues long. The CDR3 here is CASSSHTGADTQYF. CDR3 nucleotide sequence: TGTGCCAGCAGTTCTCACACAGGGGCTGATACGCAGTATTTT.

The chain recombines TRBV29-1 with TRBJ2-1; 7 nucleotides match TRBD2. Germline V CDR1 and CDR2: SQVTM, ANQGSEA. The J segment lost 3 bases and the V segment lost 2 bases, leaving 4 bases of the junction unmatched. There are 14 residues in the CDR3. CDR3 sequence: CSVENGGNYNEQFF. The DNA of the CDR3 is TGCAGCGTTGAAAACGGGGGGAACTACAATGAGCAGTTCTTC.

The V call is TRBV2, the J call TRBJ1-5; TRBD1 matches at 9 bases. V lost 4 bases and J lost 7; bases outside the gene matches: 5. The germline V gene encodes CDR1 SNHLY and CDR2 FYNNEI. There are 14 residues in the CDR3. CDR3 bases: TGTGCCAGCAGTGCCGGGACAGGGTTCCAGCCCCAGCATTTT. The encoded protein is CASSAGTGFQPQHF.

This clone occurred once. The genes are TRBV10-3 and TRBJ1-5, with a possible D match to TRBD1 (5 bases). The CDR3 has 15 residues. Germline-derived CDR1 and CDR2 are ENHRY and SYGVKD. The V gene lost 2 bases and the J gene lost 0 bases, with 8 bases spanning the gap. This CDR3 reads CAISEDSFSNQPQHF. CDR3 in DNA: TGTGCCATCAGTGAGGACAGCTTTAGCAATCAGCCCCAGCATTTT.

V is TRBV7-9 and J is TRBJ1-1, with 8 bases lining up with TRBD1. The V segment lost 10 bases and the J segment 0 bases; nucleotides outside the gene matches: 7. The CDR3 length is 14 residues. Germline V gives CDR1 SEHNR, CDR2 FQNEAQ (reference sequence). The CDR3 DNA sequence: TGTGCCATTGAGACAGGGGCGATGAACACTGAAGCTTTCTTT. Protein product: CAIETGAMNTEAFF. The whole variable domain, remainder taken from reference TRBV7-9 and TRBJ1-1, is DTGVSQNPRHKITKRGQNVTFRCDPISEHNRLYWYRQTLGQGPEFLTYFQNEAQLEKSRLLSDRFSAERPKGSFSTLEIQRTEQGDSAMYLCAIETGAMNTEAFFGQGTRLTVV.